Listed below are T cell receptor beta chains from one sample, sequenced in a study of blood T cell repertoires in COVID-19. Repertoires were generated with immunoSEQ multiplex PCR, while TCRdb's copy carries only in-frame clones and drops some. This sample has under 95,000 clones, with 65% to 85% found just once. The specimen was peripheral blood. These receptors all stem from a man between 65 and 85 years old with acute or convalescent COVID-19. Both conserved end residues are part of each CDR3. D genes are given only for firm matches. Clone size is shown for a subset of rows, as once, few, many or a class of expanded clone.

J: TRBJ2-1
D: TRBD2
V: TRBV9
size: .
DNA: TGTGCCAGCAGCCGATCGGGGGGGAGCTCCTACAATGAGCAGTTCTTC
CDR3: CASSRSGGSSYNEQFF

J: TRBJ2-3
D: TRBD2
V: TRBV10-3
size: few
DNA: TGTGCCATCAGTGGCGGGACTAGCGGAACAGATACGCAGTATTTT
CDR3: CAISGGTSGTDTQYF

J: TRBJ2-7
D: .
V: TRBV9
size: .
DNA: TGTGCCAGCAGCCCGGGGGGCCGGGGCTACGAGCAGTACTTC
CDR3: CASSPGGRGYEQYF

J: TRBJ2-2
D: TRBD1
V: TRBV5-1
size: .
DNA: TGCGCCAGCAGCCCCTTGGACAGGGGGCAAGGGGAGCTGTTTTTT
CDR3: CASSPLDRGQGELFF

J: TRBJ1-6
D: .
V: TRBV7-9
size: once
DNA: TGTGCCAGCAGCTTACAGGGCCCCAATTCACCCCTCCACTTT
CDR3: CASSLQGPNSPLHF

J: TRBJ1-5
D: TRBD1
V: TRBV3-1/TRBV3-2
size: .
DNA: TGTGCCAGCAGCCCGGGACAGGGGATCAATCAGCCCCAGCATTTT
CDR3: CASSPGQGINQPQHF

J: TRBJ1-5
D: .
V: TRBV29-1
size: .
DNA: TGCAGCGTTAGGGACAATAATCAGCCCCAGCATTTT
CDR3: CSVRDNNQPQHF

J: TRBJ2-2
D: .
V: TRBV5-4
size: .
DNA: TGTGCCAGCAGCTTTCGGGACACCGGGGAGCTGTTTTTT
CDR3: CASSFRDTGELFF

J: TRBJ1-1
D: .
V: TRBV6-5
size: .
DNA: TGTGCCAGCAGTACACGGGGAGTAACTGAAGCTTTCTTT
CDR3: CASSTRGVTEAFF

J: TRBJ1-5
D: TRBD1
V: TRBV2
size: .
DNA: TGTGCCAGCAGAGGTGGGACAGGGCCAAATCAGCCCCAGCATTTT
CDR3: CASRGGTGPNQPQHF

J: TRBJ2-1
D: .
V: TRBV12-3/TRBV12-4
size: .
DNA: TGTGCCAGCAGCTTGACTAGAGACAATGAGCAGTTCTTC
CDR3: CASSLTRDNEQFF

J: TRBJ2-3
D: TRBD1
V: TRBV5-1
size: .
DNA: TGCGCCAGCAGCTTGGCTGGACTCAGGGGGACAGATACGCAGTATTTT
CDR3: CASSLAGLRGTDTQYF

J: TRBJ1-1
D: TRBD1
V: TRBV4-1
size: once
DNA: TGCGCCAGCAGCCTCGGACAGGGGTATGGGGAAGCTTTCTTT
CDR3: CASSLGQGYGEAFF

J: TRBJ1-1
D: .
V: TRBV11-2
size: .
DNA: TGTGCCAGCAGCTTAGGGGGGCGCGGAGCTTTCTTT
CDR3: CASSLGGRGAFF

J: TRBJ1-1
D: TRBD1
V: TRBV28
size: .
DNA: TGTGCCAGCACCGCCTCGGGACAGGGGGCTGAAGCTTTCTTT
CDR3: CASTASGQGAEAFF

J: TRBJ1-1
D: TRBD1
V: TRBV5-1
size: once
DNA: TGCGCCAGCAGAATTACAGGGGGCCCGAACACTGAAGCTTTCTTT
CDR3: CASRITGGPNTEAFF

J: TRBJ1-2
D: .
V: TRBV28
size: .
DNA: TGTGCCAGCAGTTTTGTAGGGGGTGGCTACACCTTC
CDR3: CASSFVGGGYTF

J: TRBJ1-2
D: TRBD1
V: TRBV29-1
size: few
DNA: TGCAGCGTTGAAGAATCCTGGACAGGCATCTATGGCTACACCTTC
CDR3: CSVEESWTGIYGYTF

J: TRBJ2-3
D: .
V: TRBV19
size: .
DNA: TGTGCCAGTAGTATCCTCGGGGGGCCTTCAGATACGCAGTATTTT
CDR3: CASSILGGPSDTQYF

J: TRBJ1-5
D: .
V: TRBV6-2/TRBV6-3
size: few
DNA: TGTGCCAGCAGCCCCGTACAGGGACGGCAGTTACAGCCCCAGCATTTT
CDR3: CASSPVQGRQLQPQHF

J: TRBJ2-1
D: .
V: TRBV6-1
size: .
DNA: TGTGCCAGCAGTGAGGGCACGTACAATGAGCAGTTCTTC
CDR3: CASSEGTYNEQFF

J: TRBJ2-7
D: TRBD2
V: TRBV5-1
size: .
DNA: TGCGCCAGCAGCAAAATTAGCGGGGGGACTTCCTACGAGCAGTACTTC
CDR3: CASSKISGGTSYEQYF

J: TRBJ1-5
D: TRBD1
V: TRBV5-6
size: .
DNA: TGTGCCAGCAGCACGCAACAGGGGGCAAGCAATCAGCCCCAGCATTTT
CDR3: CASSTQQGASNQPQHF

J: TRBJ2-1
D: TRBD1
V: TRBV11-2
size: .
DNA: TGTGCCAGCAGCGCCGGGACAGGGGTGGACAATGAGCAGTTCTTC
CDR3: CASSAGTGVDNEQFF

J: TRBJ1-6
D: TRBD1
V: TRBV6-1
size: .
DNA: TGTGCCAGCAGTGAGAGGGACAGGGAATCACCCCTCCACTTT
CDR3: CASSERDRESPLHF

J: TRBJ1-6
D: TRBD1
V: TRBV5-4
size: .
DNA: TGTGCCAGCAGCTTGCCGGACAGGGACAATTCACCCCTCCACTTT
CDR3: CASSLPDRDNSPLHF

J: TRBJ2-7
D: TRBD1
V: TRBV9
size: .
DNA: TGTGCCAGCAGCCCCGGGACAGGTTTCTCCTACGAGCAGTACTTC
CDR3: CASSPGTGFSYEQYF

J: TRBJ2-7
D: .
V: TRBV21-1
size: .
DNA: TGTGCCAGCAGCAAAGGCAAGGAGGAATACGAGCAGTACTTC
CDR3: CASSKGKEEYEQYF

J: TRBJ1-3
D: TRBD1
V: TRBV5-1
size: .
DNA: TGCGCCAGCAGCTTGTCACAGGGGTCTGGAAACACCATATATTTT
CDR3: CASSLSQGSGNTIYF

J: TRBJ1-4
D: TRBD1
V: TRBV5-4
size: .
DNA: TGTGCCAGCAGCTTAGACAGGGAAGGGGCTAATGAAAAACTGTTTTTT
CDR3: CASSLDREGANEKLFF

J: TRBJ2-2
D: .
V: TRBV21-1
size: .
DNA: TGTGCCAGCAGCCATAGCGGGGGGGCTACCGGGGAGCTGTTTTTT
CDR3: CASSHSGGATGELFF

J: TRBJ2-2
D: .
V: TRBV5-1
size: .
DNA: TGCGCCAGCCAGGCAGGCCCCACCGGGGAGCTGTTTTTT
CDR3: CASQAGPTGELFF

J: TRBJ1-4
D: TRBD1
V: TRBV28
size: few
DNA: TGTGCCAGCAGCCAAACCCAGACAGGGTCTAATGAAAAACTGTTTTTT
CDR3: CASSQTQTGSNEKLFF

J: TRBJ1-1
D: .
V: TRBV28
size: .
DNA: TGTGCCAGCAGCCCAGGGCGCGGACAGCTGAACACTGAAGCTTTCTTT
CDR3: CASSPGRGQLNTEAFF

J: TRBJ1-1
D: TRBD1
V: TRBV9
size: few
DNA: TGTGCCAGCAGCCGGACAGGGGTCAACACTGAAGCTTTCTTT
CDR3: CASSRTGVNTEAFF

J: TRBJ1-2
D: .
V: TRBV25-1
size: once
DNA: TGTGCCAGCAGCCCTGCGGGGGATAACTATGGCTACACCTTC
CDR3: CASSPAGDNYGYTF

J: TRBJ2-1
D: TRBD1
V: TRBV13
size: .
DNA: TGTGCCAGCAGCCTCGGGACAGGGGGCTACAATGAGCAGTTCTTC
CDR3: CASSLGTGGYNEQFF

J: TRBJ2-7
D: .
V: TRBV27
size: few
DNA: TGTGCCAGCAGTTTAATTCGAGGAGCCTACGAGCAGTACTTC
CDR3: CASSLIRGAYEQYF

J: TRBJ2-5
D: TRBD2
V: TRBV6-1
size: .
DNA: TGTGCCAGCAGTGAAGTCCTAGGGGGGCTAGCGGGGGCCGGGACCCAGTACTTC
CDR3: CASSEVLGGLAGAGTQYF

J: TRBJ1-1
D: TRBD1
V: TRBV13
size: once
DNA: TGTGCCAGCAGCAACCTCAGGGGGCTTTACACTGAAGCTTTCTTT
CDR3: CASSNLRGLYTEAFF

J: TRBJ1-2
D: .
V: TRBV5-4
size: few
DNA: TGTGCCAGCAGCCTAAGGAGAGATGGCTACACCTTC
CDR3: CASSLRRDGYTF

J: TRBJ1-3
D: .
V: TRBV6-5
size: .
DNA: TGTGCCAGCAGTTACGCAGCCGGGACAACTGGAAACACCATATATTTT
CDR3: CASSYAAGTTGNTIYF

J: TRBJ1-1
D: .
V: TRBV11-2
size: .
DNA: TGTGCCAGCAGCTTAGTGGCAGGGAAAGACACTGAAGCTTTCTTT
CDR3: CASSLVAGKDTEAFF

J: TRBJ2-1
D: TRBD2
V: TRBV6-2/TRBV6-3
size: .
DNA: TGTGCCAGCAGTACCGGGACTAGCGGGGGGGCCTCGGATGAGCAGTTCTTC
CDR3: CASSTGTSGGASDEQFF

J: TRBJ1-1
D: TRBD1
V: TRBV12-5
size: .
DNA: TGTGCTAGTGGCTTACAGGGGGCGATGAACACTGAAGCTTTCTTT
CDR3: CASGLQGAMNTEAFF

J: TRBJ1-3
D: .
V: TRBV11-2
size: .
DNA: TGTGCCAGCAGCTCCCTCCCTGGCCAAACTGGCGGCGGAAACACCATATATTTT
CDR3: CASSSLPGQTGGGNTIYF

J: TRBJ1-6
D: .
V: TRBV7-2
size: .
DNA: TGTGCCAGCAGCTTAGGAGTGCACTACCCCCTCCACTTT
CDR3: CASSLGVHYPLHF

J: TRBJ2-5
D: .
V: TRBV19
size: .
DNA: TGTGCCAGTAGTATACCGGGCAGGGGTGGAGAGACCCAGTACTTC
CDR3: CASSIPGRGGETQYF

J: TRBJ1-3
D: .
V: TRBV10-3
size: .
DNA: TGTGCCATCAGTGACGACACCATAGGTGGAAACACCATATATTTT
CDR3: CAISDDTIGGNTIYF

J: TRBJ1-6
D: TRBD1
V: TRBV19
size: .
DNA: TGTGCCAGTAGTATCCTTGGGACAGGGCAATCACCCCTCCACTTT
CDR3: CASSILGTGQSPLHF

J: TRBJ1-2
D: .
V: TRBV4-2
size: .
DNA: TGTGCCAGCAGCCCAGGGGACTATGGCTACACCTTC
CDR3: CASSPGDYGYTF

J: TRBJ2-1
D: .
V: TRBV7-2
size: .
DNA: TGTGCCAGCAGCTTGGAACAGAATCCTTACAATGAGCAGTTCTTC
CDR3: CASSLEQNPYNEQFF

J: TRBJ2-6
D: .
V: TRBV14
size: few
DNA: TGTGCCAGCAGCCTCCGGGACTCAGGCTACCCTGGGGCCAACGTCCTGACTTTC
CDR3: CASSLRDSGYPGANVLTF

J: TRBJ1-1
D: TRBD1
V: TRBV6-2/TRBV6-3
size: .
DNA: TGTGCCAGCAGCCGATATCGGGACAGGCTGAACACTGAAGCTTTCTTT
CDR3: CASSRYRDRLNTEAFF

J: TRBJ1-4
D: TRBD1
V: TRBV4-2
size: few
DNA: TGTGCCAGCAGCCAAGGGACAGGGGAAGAAAAACTGTTTTTT
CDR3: CASSQGTGEEKLFF

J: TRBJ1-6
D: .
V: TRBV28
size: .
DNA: TGTGCCACCTCAGGGGTAGGTTCACCCCTCCACTTT
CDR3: CATSGVGSPLHF

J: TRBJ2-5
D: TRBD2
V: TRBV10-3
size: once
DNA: TGTGCCATCAGTGAACGGGGGGGCCAAGAGACCCAGTACTTC
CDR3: CAISERGGQETQYF

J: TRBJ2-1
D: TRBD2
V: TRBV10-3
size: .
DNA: TGTGCCATCAGTGACCATGGACTAGCGGGGGGGACAAGTACAAACAATGAGCAGTTCTTC
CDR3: CAISDHGLAGGTSTNNEQFF

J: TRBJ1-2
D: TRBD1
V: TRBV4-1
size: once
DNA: TGCGCCAGCAGCCTCCGACAGGGCCTTAAGGATGGCTACACCTTC
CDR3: CASSLRQGLKDGYTF

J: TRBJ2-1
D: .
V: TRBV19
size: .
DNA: TGTGCCAGTAGTATCTCGCGGAGTCGCAATGAGCAGTTCTTC
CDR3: CASSISRSRNEQFF